This T cell receptor (beta chain) was captured in a study of blood T cell repertoires in COVID-19. The overall study: Sources were T cells, B-cell-depleted T cells, or PBMCs; the material itself was cDNA or gDNA.

Study processing details: From reference gene primer amplification, estimates of nucleated cell counts were derived. The data were produced by immunoSEQ multiplex PCR, yet TCRdb's version contains in-frame clones alone and is incomplete. V, J and clone size reflect that table, while D and trimming were determined from the DNA. The sample lists under 400,000 clones, around 88% occurring once. The CDR3 extends over 16 amino acids. The ends were cut back, 5 bases at V and 4 bases at J, with 15 bases in the middle. Germline CDR1 is SEHNR and CDR2 is FQNEAQ (reference sequence). Seattle's cohort entered during active infection and was followed longitudinally.

The sequence came from a woman aged 25 to 45 with COVID-19, enrolled during active disease. Sequencing input: peripheral blood. The chain recombines TRBV7-9 with TRBJ2-6; D remains ambiguous. CDR3 loop: CASSEAPNLGANVLTF. Written as DNA, the CDR3 is TGTGCCAGCAGCGAAGCGCCCAACCTGGGGGCCAACGTCCTGACTTTC.